This TCR beta chain came from a study of T cells in Graves' hyperthyroidism and ophthalmopathy. About the research overall: Peripheral blood sampling occurred at initial diagnosis, before any treatment.

Exclusion criteria comprised uncontrolled infection, other autoimmune disease, pregnancy or lactation. The sample holds many counts of this clonotype. TCR beta CDR3 regions were amplified from RNA transcripts. HTBI primers drove first-round RT-PCR of the TCR CDR3. TCRdb called the multiplex PCR reads again in MiXCR, with one record for every CDR3 protein. The sample contains fewer than 500,000 distinct CDR3 sequences, about 15% of which appear only once. Specimen: blood. The TCR was taken from a man between 18 and 35 years old with Graves' ophthalmopathy.

The CDR3, as DNA: TGCGCCAGCAGCCACTCGAGGGCCAGGGGAGAGACCCAGTACTTC. Its protein product is CASSHSRARGETQYF. The chain uses TRBV4-1 and TRBJ2-5; D may be TRBD1 (6 bases). Germline CDR1 and CDR2: MGHRA and YSYEKL. V lost 3 bases and J lost 4, with 15 bases in between. The CDR3 runs 15 residues.